This TCR beta chain was sequenced in a study of cytomegalovirus exposure and HLA in healthy donors. PCR involved 60 Vbeta and 13 Jbeta primers. Data came from immunoSEQ multiplex PCR; TCRdb stores just in-frame clones and leaves some out. The data hold fewer than 200,000 clones, with approximately 76% observed a single time. Germline CDR1 and CDR2: KGHSH and LQKENI. This CDR3 spans 14 amino acids. V was clipped by 3 bases and J by 3 bases, with 11 bases between them. This clonotype was sampled from a female donor in good health and CMV-seronegative. The V gene is TRBV18, the J gene TRBJ2-5; tentatively, D is TRBD1 (6 bases). The sample taken for sequencing was PBMCs. CDR3 loop: CASSPPGQKETQYF. In DNA, the CDR3 is TGTGCCAGCTCACCTCCGGGACAAAAAGAGACCCAGTACTTC.